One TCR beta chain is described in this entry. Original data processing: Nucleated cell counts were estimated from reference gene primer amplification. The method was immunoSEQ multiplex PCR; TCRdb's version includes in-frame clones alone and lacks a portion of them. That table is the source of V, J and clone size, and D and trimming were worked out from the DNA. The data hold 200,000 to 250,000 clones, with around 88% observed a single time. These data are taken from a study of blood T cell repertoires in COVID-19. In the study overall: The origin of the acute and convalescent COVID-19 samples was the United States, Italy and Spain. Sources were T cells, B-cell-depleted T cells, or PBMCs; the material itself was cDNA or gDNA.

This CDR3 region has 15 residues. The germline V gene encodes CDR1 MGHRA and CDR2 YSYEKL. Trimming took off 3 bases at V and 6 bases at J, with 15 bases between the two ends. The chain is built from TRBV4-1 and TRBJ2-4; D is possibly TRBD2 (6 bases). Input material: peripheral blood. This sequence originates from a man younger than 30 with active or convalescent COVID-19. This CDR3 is CASSQVPSGGNIQYF. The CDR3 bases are TGCGCCAGCAGCCAGGTACCCTCCGGGGGAAACATTCAGTACTTC.